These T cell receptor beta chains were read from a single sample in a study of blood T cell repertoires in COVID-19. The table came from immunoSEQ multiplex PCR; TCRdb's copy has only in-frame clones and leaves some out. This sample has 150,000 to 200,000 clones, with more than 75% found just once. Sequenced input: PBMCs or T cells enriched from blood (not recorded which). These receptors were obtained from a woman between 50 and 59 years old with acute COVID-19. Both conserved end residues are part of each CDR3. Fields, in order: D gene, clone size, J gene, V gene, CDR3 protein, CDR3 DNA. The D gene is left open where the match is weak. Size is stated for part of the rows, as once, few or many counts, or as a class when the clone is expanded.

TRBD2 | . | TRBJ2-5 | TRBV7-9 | CASSSPSSGEQETQYF | TGTGCCAGCAGCTCACCGAGTAGCGGGGAACAAGAGACCCAGTACTTC
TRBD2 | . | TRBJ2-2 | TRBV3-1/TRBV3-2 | CASSLITGPLASGTNTGELFF | TGTGCCAGCAGTCTCATAACCGGCCCACTGGCTAGCGGGACGAACACCGGGGAGCTGTTTTTT
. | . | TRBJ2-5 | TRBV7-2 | CASSRGWRETQYF | TGTGCCAGCAGCCGGGGATGGAGGGAGACCCAGTACTTC
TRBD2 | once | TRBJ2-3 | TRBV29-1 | CSVIRTWTSGGPSTDTQYF | TGCAGCGTTATACGGACCTGGACTAGCGGGGGGCCTAGCACAGATACGCAGTATTTT
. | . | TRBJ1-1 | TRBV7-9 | CASSLTELNTEAFF | TGTGCCAGCAGCTTAACCGAGCTGAACACTGAAGCTTTCTTT
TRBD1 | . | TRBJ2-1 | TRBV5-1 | CASSPRTGFGNEQFF | TGCGCCAGCAGCCCGCGGACAGGGTTTGGCAATGAGCAGTTCTTC
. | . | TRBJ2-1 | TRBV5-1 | CASSEDPISYNEQFF | TGCGCCAGCAGCGAGGATCCGATCTCCTACAATGAGCAGTTCTTC
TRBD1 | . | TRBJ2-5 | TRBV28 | CASSLDRVLQETQYF | TGTGCCAGCAGTTTAGACAGGGTACTCCAAGAGACCCAGTACTTC
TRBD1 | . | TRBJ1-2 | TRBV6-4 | CASSDTDRAVWYGYTF | TGTGCCAGCAGTGACACTGACAGGGCCGTTTGGTATGGCTACACCTTC
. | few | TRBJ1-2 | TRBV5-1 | CASSREDFSYTF | TGCGCCAGCAGCCGCGAGGATTTCAGCTACACCTTC
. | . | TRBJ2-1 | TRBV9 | CASSPPTGGYNEQFF | TGTGCCAGCAGCCCGCCTACGGGGGGCTACAACGAGCAGTTCTTC
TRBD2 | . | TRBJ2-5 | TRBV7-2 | CASSRTGGRSQTQYF | TGTGCCAGCAGCCGTACGGGGGGGCGTAGTCAGACCCAGTACTTC
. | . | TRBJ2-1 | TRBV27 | CASSSFGSGGGVGEQFF | TGTGCCAGCAGTTCATTTGGGTCGGGGGGCGGTGTTGGTGAGCAGTTCTTC
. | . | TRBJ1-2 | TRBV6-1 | CASSDPAATNYGYTF | TGTGCCAGCAGTGACCCGGCGGCTACTAACTATGGCTACACCTTC
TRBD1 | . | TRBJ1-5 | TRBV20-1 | CSASAGGSGNQPQHF | TGCAGTGCTAGTGCAGGGGGCTCGGGCAATCAGCCCCAGCATTTT
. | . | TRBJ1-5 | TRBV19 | CASSIDRAGDSNQPQHF | TGTGCCAGTAGTATAGATCGGGCAGGGGATAGCAATCAGCCCCAGCATTTT
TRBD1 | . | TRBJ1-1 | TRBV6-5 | CASGTTGTGQTEAFF | TGTGCCAGCGGTACGACCGGGACAGGCCAAACTGAAGCTTTCTTT
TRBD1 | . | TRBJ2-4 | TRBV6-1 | CASSEDRGAKNIQYF | TGTGCCAGCAGTGAGGACAGGGGGGCCAAAAACATTCAGTACTTC
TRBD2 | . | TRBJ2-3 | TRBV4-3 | CASSQEEAGGTQYF | TGCGCCAGCAGCCAAGAGGAAGCGGGGGGTACGCAGTATTTT
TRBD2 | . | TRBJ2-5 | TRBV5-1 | CASSSVFGGGETQYF | TGCGCCAGCAGCTCCGTGTTTGGCGGGGGAGAGACCCAGTACTTC
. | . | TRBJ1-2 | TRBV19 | CASSIDPRDYGYTF | TGTGCCAGTAGTATAGATCCGAGGGACTATGGCTACACCTTC
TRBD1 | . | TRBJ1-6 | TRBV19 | CASSIQGQGRLGSPLHF | TGTGCCAGTAGTATCCAGGGACAGGGGAGATTAGGATCACCCCTCCACTTT
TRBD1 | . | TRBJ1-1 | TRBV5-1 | CATSEGQGFPNTEAFF | TGCGCCACCTCCGAGGGACAGGGTTTTCCGAACACTGAAGCTTTCTTT
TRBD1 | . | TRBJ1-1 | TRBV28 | CASSLLDRAGMNTEAFF | TGTGCCAGCAGTCTGCTCGACAGGGCGGGTATGAACACTGAAGCTTTCTTT
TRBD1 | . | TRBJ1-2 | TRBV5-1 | CASSSNRGPNYGYTF | TGCGCCAGCAGCTCCAACAGGGGACCTAACTATGGCTACACCTTC
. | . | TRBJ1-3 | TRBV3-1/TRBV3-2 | CASSQTTGRNTIYF | TGTGCCAGCAGCCAAACCACAGGGCGAAACACCATATATTTT
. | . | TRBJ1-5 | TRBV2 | CASSGTGNQPQHF | TGTGCCAGCAGTGGGACAGGCAATCAGCCCCAGCATTTT
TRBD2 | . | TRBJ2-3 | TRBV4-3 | CASSQVASGGAHTQYF | TGCGCCAGCAGCCAAGTCGCTAGCGGGGGGGCACATACGCAGTATTTT
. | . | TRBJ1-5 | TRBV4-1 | CASSQGGGSNQPQHF | TGCGCCAGCAGCCAAGGAGGGGGTAGCAATCAGCCCCAGCATTTT
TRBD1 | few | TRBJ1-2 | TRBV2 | CASSETRTGSNYGYTF | TGTGCCAGCAGTGAAACGCGGACAGGGAGTAACTATGGCTACACCTTC
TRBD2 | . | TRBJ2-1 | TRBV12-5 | CASGASGTSGGANEQFF | TGTGCTAGTGGTGCCTCTGGGACTAGCGGGGGGGCCAATGAGCAGTTCTTC
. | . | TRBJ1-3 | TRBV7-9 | CASSLRSSGNTIYF | TGTGCCAGCAGCCTGAGAAGCTCTGGAAACACCATATATTTT
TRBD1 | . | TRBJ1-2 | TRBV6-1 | CASSEGTGFGYTF | TGTGCCAGCAGTGAGGGGACAGGGTTTGGCTACACCTTC
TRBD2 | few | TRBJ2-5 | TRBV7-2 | CASSLGSTSGAQETQYF | TGTGCCAGCAGCTTAGGAAGTACTAGCGGGGCTCAAGAGACCCAGTACTTC
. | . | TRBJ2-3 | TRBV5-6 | CASSFRLRGGTRDTQYF | TGTGCCAGCAGCTTTAGGTTAAGGGGAGGAACTCGAGATACGCAGTATTTT
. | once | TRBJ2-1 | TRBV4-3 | CASSQERGGHNEQFF | TGCGCCAGCAGCCAAGAGAGGGGGGGGCACAATGAGCAGTTCTTC
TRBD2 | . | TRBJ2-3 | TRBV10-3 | CAITEGSGGAMDTQYF | TGTGCCATCACCGAGGGTAGCGGGGGGGCCATGGATACGCAGTATTTT
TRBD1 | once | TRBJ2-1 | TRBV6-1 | CASAGQVVGQNEQFF | TGTGCCAGCGCGGGACAGGTGGTGGGACAGAATGAGCAGTTCTTC
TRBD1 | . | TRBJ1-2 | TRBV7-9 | CASSLAGTGVYGYTF | TGTGCCAGCAGCTTAGCGGGGACAGGGGTCTATGGCTACACCTTC
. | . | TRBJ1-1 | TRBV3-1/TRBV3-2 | CASSHDRSGTEAFF | TGTGCCAGCAGCCATGACAGGTCGGGTACTGAAGCTTTCTTT
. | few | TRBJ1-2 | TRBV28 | CASSSPGSSLGGYTF | TGTGCCAGCAGCTCACCGGGATCGAGCCTGGGAGGCTACACCTTC
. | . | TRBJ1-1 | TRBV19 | CASSIVGLVAGTEAFF | TGTGCCAGTAGTATAGTAGGACTTGTAGCCGGCACTGAAGCTTTCTTT
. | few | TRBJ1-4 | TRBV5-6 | CASSLWQGQKREKLFF | TGTGCCAGCAGCTTGTGGCAGGGTCAGAAGCGCGAAAAACTGTTTTTT
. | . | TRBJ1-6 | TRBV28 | CASSLPINSPLHF | TGTGCCAGCAGTTTACCCATCAATTCACCCCTCCACTTT
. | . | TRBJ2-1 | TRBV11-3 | CASSLEGPTYNEQFF | TGTGCCAGCAGCTTAGAGGGGCCCACCTACAATGAGCAGTTCTTC
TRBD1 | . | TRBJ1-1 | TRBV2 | CASSEYRGLNTEAFF | TGTGCCAGCAGTGAGTACAGGGGATTGAACACTGAAGCTTTCTTT
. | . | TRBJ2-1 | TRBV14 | CASSPGVEQFF | TGTGCCAGCAGCCCGGGGGTTGAGCAGTTCTTC
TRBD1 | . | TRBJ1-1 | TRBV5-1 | CASRGQWNTEAFF | TGCGCCAGCAGGGGACAGTGGAACACTGAAGCTTTCTTT
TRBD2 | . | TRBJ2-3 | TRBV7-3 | CASSRSGGAADTQYF | TGTGCCAGCAGCCGTAGCGGGGGGGCAGCAGATACGCAGTATTTT
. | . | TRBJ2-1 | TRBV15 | CATSRFPGGNEQFF | TGTGCCACCAGCAGATTCCCCGGGGGCAATGAGCAGTTCTTC
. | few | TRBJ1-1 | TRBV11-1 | CASRPSTGGITEAFF | TGTGCCAGCAGGCCGTCCACTGGGGGGATCACTGAAGCTTTCTTT
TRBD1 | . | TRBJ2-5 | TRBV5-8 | CASSPDRGGEETQYF | TGTGCCAGCAGCCCTGACAGGGGAGGCGAAGAGACCCAGTACTTC